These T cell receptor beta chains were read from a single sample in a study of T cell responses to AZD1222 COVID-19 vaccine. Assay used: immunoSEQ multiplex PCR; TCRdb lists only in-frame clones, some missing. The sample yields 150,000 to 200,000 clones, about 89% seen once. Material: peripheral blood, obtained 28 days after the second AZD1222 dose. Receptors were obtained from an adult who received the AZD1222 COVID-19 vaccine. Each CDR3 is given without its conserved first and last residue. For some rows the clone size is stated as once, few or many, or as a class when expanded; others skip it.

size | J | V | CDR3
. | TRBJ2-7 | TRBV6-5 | ASRRIGYEQY
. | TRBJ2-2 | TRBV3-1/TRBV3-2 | ASRRKGNSGNTGELF
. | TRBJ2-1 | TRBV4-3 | ASSQGRGYEQF
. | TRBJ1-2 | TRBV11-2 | ASSLGYRGYGGNYGYT
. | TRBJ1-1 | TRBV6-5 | ASNLQGGMNTEAF
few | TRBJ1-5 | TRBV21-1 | ASSARESQPQH
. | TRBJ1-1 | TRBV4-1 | ASCRPDDCTEAF
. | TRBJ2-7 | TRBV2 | ASTRYEQY
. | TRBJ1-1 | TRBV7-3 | ASSYGVNTEAF
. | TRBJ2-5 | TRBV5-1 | ASSLTGGSETQY
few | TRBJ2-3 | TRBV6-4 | ASSGQGGDTQY
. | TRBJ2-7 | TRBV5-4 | ASSSGTTFYEQY
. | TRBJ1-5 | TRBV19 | ASSLIWGSNQPQH
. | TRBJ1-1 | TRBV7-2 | ASSFVGGRAEAF
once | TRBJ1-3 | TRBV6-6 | ASSPAGPPGNTIY
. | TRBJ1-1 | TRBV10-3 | AINPPGPSTATEAF
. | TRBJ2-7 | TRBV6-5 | ASSYSRGGAYEQY
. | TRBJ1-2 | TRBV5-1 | ASSSIGTANYGYT
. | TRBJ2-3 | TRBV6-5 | ASSPGVFTRTQY
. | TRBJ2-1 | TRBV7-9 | ASSGYNEQF
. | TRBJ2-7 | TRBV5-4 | ASSLSQGGLEQY
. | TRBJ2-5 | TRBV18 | ASSPSRGETLY
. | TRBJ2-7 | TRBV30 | ASHGGGSYEQY